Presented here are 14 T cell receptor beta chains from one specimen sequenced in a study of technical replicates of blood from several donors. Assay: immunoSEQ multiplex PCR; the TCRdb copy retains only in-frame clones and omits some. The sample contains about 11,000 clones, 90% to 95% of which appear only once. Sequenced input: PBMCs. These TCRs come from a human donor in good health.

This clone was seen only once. CDR3 coding DNA: TGTGCCAGCAGCCCGGACAGGGTTGGGTCCGGGGAGCTGTTTTTT. It specifies CASSPDRVGSGELFF. The chain couples TRBV7-8 to TRBJ2-2, with TRBD1 matching 8 bases. Germline trimming cut 5 bases from V and 6 bases from J; bases unmatched to any gene: 8. Germline V gene data show CDR1 as SGHVS and CDR2 as FQNEAQ. The CDR3 loop spans 15 amino acids.

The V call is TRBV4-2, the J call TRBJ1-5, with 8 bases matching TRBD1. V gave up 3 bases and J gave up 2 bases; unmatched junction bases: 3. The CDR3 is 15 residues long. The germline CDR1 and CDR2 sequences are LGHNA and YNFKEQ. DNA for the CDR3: TGTGCCAGCAGCCAGACAGGGGCGGGCAATCAGCCCCAGCATTTT. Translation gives CASSQTGAGNQPQHF.

CDR3 nucleotides: TGCGCCAGCGCTGAAAGCGGAAACTATGGCTACACCTTC. Its protein product is CASAESGNYGYTF. The V call is TRBV5-1, the J call TRBJ1-2; D not certain. In germline, CDR1 is SGHRS, CDR2 YFSETQ. The CDR3 loop spans 13 amino acids. Trimming removed 7 bases from V and 2 bases from J, with 12 bases in between.

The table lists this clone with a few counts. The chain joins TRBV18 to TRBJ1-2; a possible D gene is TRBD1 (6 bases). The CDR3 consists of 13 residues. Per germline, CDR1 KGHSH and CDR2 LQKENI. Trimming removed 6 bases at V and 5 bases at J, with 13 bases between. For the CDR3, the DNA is TGTGCCAGCTCTACAGGGCAGGGATATGGCTACACCTTC. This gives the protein CASSTGQGYGYTF. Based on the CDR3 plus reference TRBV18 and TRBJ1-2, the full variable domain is NAGVMQNPRHLVRRRGQEARLRCSPMKGHSHVYWYRQLPEEGLKFMVYLQKENIIDESGMPKERFSAEFPKEGPSILRIQQVVRGDSAAYFCASSTGQGYGYTFGSGTRLTVV.

The CDR3 sequence: CAAAAGAEGNTEAFF. CDR3 sequence (DNA): TGTGCAGCGGCGGCAGGGGCAGAGGGGAACACTGAAGCTTTCTTT. The rearrangement uses TRBV6-5 and TRBJ1-1; TRBD1 might be the D (6 bases). CDR1 and CDR2 (germline): MNHEY, SVGAGI. This CDR3 spans 15 amino acids.

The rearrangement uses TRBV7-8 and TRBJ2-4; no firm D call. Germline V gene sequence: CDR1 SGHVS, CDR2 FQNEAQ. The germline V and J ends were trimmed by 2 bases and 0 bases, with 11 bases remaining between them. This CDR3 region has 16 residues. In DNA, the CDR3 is TGTGCCAGCAGCTTAACACCTTCTCTAGCCAAAAACATTCAGTACTTC. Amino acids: CASSLTPSLAKNIQYF.

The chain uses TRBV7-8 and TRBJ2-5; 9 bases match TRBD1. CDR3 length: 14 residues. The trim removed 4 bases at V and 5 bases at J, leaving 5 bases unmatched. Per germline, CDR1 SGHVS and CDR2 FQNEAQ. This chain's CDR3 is CASSSGQGLETQYF. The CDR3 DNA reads TGTGCCAGCAGCTCGGGACAGGGTTTGGAGACCCAGTACTTC.

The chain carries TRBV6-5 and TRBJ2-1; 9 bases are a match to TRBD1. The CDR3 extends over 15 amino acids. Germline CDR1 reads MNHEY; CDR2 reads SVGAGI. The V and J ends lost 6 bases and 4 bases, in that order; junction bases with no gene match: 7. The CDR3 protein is CASSRGQGNYNEQFF. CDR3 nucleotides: TGTGCCAGCAGCCGAGGACAGGGGAATTACAATGAGCAGTTCTTC.

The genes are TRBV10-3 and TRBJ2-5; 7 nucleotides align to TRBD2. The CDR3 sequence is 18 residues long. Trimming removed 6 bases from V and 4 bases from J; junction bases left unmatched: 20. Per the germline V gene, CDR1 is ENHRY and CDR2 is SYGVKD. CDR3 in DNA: TGTGCCATCAGCTCCGGGACTACGGGTTGGCAATCGTTAGAGACCCAGTACTTC. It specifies CAISSGTTGWQSLETQYF.

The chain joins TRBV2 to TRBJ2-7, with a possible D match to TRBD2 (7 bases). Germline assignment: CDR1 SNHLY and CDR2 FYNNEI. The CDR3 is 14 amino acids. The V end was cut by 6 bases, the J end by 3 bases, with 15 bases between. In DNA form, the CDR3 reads TGTGCCAGCAGCGAGGGGGGGATTCTCTACGAGCAGTACTTC. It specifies CASSEGGILYEQYF.

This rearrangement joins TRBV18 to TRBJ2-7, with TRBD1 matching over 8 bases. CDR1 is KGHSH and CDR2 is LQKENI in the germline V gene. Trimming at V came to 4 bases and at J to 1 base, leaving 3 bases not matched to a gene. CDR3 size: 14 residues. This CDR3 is CASSQDRASYEQYF. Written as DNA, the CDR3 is TGTGCCAGCTCACAGGACAGGGCGTCCTACGAGCAGTACTTC. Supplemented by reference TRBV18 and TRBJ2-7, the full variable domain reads NAGVMQNPRHLVRRRGQEARLRCSPMKGHSHVYWYRQLPEEGLKFMVYLQKENIIDESGMPKERFSAEFPKEGPSILRIQQVVRGDSAAYFCASSQDRASYEQYFGPGTRLTVT.

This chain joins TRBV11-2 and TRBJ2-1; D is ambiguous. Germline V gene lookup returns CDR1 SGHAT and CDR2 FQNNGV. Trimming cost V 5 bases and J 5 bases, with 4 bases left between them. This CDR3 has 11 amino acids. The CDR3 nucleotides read TGTGCCAGCAGCCTAAACAATGAGCAGTTCTTC. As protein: CASSLNNEQFF.

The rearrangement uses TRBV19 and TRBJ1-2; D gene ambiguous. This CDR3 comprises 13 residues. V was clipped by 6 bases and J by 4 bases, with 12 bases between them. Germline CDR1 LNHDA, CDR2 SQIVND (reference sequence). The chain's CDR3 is CASRAQQTYGYTF. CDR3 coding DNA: TGTGCCAGTAGGGCACAGCAAACCTATGGCTACACCTTC.

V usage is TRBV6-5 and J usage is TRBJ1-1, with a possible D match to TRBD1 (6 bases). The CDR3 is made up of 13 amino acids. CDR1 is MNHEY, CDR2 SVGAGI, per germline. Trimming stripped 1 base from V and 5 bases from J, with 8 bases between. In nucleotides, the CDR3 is TGTGCCAGCAGTTACTACAGGGAAACTGAAGCTTTCTTT. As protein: CASSYYRETEAFF.